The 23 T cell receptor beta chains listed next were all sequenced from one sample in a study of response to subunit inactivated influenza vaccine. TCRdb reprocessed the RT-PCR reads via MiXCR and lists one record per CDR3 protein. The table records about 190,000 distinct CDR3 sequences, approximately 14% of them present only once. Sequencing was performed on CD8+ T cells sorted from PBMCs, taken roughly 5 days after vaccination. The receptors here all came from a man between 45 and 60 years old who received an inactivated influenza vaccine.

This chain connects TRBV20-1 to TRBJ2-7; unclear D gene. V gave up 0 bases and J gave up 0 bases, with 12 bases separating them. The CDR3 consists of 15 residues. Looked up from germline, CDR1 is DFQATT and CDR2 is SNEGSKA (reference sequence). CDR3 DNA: TGCAGTGCTAGAGAGGCGGCTTCCCACTCCTACGAGCAGTACTTC. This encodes CSAREAASHSYEQYF.

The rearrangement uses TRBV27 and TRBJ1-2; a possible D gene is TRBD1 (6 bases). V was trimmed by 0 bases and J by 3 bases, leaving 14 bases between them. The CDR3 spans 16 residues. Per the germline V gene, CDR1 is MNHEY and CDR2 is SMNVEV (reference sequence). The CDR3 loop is CASSLSGGGPYYGYTF. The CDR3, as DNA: TGTGCCAGCAGTTTATCGGGTGGGGGGCCCTACTATGGCTACACCTTC.

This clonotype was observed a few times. The CDR3, as DNA: TGTGCCAGCAGTTTCCTAGCGACAGATACGCAGTATTTT. Translated, it gives CASSFLATDTQYF. The rearrangement joins TRBV27 to TRBJ2-3; D may be TRBD2 (6 bases). The CDR3 loop spans 13 amino acids. Germline values: CDR1 MNHEY, CDR2 SMNVEV (reference sequence). V lost 3 bases and J 3 bases, leaving 7 bases between the germline ends.

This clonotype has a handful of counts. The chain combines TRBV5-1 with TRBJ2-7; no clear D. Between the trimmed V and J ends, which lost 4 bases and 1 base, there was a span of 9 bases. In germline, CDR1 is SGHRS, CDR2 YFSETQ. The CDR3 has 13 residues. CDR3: CASSLDMSYEQYF. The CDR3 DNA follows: TGCGCCAGCAGCCTAGACATGTCCTACGAGCAGTACTTC.

The CDR3 protein is CSARVSGSPYNEQFF. The CDR3 nucleotides are TGCAGTGCTAGAGTTAGCGGGAGCCCCTACAATGAGCAGTTCTTC. V gene TRBV20-1 combines with J gene TRBJ2-1; 9 bases line up with TRBD2. Germline values: CDR1 DFQATT, CDR2 SNEGSKA (reference sequence). V shed 1 base and J 2 bases; nucleotides not matched to a gene: 3. CDR3 length: 15 amino acids.

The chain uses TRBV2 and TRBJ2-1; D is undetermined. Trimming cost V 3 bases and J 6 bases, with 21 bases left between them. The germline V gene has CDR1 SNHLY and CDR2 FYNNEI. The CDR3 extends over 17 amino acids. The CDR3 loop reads CASSDTFDGRRTNEQFF. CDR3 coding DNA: TGTGCCAGCAGTGATACCTTTGATGGACGGCGGACCAATGAGCAGTTCTTC.

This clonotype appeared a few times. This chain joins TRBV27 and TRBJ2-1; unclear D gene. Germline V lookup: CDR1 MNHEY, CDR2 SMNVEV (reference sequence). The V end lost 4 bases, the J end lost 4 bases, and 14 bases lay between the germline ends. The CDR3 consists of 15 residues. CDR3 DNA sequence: TGTGCCAGCAGTTCCCCGGACGGGTTTTACAATGAGCAGTTCTTC. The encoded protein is CASSSPDGFYNEQFF.

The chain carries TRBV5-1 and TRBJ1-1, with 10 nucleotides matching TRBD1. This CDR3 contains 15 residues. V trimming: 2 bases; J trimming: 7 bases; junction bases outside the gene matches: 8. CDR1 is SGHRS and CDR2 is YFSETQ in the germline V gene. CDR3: CASSLGTGVPREAFF. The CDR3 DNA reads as TGCGCCAGCAGCTTAGGGACAGGGGTGCCCCGTGAAGCTTTCTTT.

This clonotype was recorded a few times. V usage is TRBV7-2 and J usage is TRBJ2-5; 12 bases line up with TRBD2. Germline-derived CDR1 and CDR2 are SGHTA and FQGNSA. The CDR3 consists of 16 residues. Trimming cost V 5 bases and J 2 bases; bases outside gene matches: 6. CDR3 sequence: CASSPRLAGAQETQYF. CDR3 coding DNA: TGTGCCAGCAGCCCGAGACTAGCGGGAGCTCAAGAGACCCAGTACTTC.

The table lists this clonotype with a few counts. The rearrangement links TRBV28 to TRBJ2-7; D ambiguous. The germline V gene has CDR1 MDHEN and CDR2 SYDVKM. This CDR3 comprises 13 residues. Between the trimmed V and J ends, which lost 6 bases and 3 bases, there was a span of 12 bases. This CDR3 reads CASSSQNFYEQYF. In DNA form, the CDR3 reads TGTGCCAGCAGCTCACAGAATTTCTACGAGCAGTACTTC.

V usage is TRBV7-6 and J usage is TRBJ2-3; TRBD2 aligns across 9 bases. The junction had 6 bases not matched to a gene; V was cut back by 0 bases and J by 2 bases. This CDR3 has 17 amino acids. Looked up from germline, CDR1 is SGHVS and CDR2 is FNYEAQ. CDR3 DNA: TGTGCCAGCAGCTTAGCCGGTAGCGGGGGAATCACAGATACGCAGTATTTT. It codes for CASSLAGSGGITDTQYF.

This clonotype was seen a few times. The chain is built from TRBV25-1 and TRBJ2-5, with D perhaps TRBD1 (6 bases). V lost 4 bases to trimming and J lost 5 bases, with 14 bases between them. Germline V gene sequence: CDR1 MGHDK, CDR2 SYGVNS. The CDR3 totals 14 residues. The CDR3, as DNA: TGTGCCAGCAGTGGTACAGGGACCGGGGAGACCCAGTACTTC. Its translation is CASSGTGTGETQYF. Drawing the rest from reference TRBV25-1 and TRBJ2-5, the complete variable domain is EADIYQTPRYLVIGTGKKITLECSQTMGHDKMYWYQQDPGMELHLIHYSYGVNSTEKGDLSSESTVSRIRTEHFPLTLESARPSHTSQYLCASSGTGTGETQYFGPGTRLLVL.

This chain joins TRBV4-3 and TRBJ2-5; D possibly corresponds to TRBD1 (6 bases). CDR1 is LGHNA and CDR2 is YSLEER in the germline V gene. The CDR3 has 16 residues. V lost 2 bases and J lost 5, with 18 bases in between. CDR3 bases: TGCGCCAGCAGCCAAACGGGACACCGAAAGCAGGAGACCCAGTACTTC. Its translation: CASSQTGHRKQETQYF.

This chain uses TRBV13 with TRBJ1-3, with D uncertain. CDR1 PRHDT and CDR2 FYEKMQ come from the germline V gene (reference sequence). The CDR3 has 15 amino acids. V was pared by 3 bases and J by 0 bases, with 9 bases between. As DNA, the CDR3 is TGTGCCAGCAGCTTCGGCCGGAGCTCTGGAAACACCATATATTTT. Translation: CASSFGRSSGNTIYF.

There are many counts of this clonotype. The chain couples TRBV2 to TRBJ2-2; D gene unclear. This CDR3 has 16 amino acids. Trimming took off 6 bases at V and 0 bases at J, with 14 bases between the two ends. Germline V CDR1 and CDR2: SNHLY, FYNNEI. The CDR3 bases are TGTGCCAGCAGCGCTAAAGGCCGGGCGAACACCGGGGAGCTGTTTTTT. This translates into CASSAKGRANTGELFF.

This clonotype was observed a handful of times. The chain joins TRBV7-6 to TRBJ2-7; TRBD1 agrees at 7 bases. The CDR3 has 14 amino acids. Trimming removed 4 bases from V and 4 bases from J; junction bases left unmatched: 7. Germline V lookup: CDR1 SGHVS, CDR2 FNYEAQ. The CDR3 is CASSSGTVFYEQYF. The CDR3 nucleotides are TGTGCCAGCAGCTCCGGGACAGTATTTTACGAGCAGTACTTC.

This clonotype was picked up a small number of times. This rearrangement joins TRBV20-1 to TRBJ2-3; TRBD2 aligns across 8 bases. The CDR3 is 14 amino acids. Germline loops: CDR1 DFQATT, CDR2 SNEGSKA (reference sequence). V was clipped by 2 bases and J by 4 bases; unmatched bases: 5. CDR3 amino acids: CSARRTSRADTQYF. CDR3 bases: TGCAGTGCTAGACGGACTAGCAGGGCAGATACGCAGTATTTT.

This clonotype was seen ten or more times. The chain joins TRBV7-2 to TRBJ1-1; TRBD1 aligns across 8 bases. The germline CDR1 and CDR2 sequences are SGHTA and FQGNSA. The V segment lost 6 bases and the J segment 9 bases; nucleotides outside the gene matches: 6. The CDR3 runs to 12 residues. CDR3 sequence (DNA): TGTGCCAGCAGTGACAGGGGCGGAAAAGCTTTCTTT. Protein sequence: CASSDRGGKAFF.

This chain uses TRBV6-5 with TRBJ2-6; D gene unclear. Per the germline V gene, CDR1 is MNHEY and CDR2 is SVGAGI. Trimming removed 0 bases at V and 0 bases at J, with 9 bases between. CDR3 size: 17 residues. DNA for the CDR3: TGTGCCAGCAGTTACTCGAACGTTCGCTCTGGGGCCAACGTCCTGACTTTC. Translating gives CASSYSNVRSGANVLTF.

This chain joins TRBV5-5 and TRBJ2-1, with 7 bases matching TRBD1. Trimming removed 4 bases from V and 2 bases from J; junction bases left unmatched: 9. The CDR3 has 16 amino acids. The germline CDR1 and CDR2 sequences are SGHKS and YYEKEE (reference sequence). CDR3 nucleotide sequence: TGTGCCAGCAGCCGTATACAGGGGACAACCTACAATGAGCAGTTCTTC. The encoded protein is CASSRIQGTTYNEQFF.

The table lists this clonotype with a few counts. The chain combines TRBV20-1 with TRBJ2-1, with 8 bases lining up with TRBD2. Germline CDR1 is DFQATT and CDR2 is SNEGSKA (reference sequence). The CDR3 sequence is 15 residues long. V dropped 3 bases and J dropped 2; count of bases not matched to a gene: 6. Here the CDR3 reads CSASDRGGAYNEQFF. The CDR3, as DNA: TGCAGTGCTAGCGATCGGGGGGGGGCCTACAATGAGCAGTTCTTC.

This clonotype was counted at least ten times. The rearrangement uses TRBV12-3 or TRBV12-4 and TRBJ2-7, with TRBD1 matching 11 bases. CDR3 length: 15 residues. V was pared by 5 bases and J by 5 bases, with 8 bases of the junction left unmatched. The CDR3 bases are TGTGCCAGCAGTCCACAGGACAGGGGGCTTGACGAGCAGTACTTC. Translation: CASSPQDRGLDEQYF.

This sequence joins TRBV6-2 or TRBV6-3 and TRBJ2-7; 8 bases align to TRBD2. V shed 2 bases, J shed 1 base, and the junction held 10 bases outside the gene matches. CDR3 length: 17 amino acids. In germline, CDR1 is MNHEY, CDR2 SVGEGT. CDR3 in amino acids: CASSYNQRGPNSYEQYF. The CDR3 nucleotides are TGTGCCAGCAGTTACAACCAGCGGGGGCCCAATTCCTACGAGCAGTACTTC.